This T cell receptor beta chain was sequenced in a study of shared clonotypes between healthy human individuals. The V gene's germline CDR1 is SGHRS and CDR2 YFSETQ. The CDR3 sequence is 14 residues long. V lost 3 bases, J lost 6 bases, and 5 bases stayed unmatched. Only Caucasian adults living in Nashville, Tennessee served as donors. Libraries were prepared by immunoSEQ multiplex PCR; TCRdb keeps only in-frame clonotypes and omits some of them. This table holds 2 million to 2.5 million clones, under 95% found once. The chain combines TRBV5-1 with TRBJ2-3; 9 bases are a match to TRBD1. The TCR sequence derives from a man aged 18-30 years in good health. Some clones in this sample may be carry-over from other donors' samples. The sample comprised naive CD4+ T cells from PBMCs. Subset reported: CD45RA+ positively selected. The CDR3 coding sequence is TGCGCCAGCAGCTACGGACAGGGGTGGGATACGCAGTATTTT. It is translated as CASSYGQGWDTQYF.